The 23 T cell receptor beta chains below all came from one sample that was sequenced in a study of T cell responses to AZD1222 COVID-19 vaccine. Sequencing was performed with immunoSEQ multiplex PCR; in TCRdb, only in-frame clones are kept and a portion is missing. The table has 130,000 or so clones, about 90% seen once. Material: peripheral blood, obtained on day 0 of AZD1222 vaccination. These receptors all come from an adult in good health.

This chain joins TRBV10-1 and TRBJ2-7; D perhaps matches TRBD1 (5 bases). CDR3 length equals 15 residues. The V end was cut by 1 base, the J end by 3 bases, with 13 bases between. The germline V gene has CDR1 WNHNN and CDR2 SYGVQD (reference sequence). CDR3 amino acids: CASSEYGQGGYEQYF. The CDR3 DNA reads as TGCGCCAGCAGTGAGTACGGTCAGGGTGGCTACGAGCAGTACTTC.

This chain joins TRBV5-1 and TRBJ2-1; D is perhaps TRBD1 or TRBD2 (6 bases each). This CDR3 has 16 residues. Trimming removed 3 bases at V and 3 bases at J, with 16 bases between. Germline V gene data show CDR1 as SGHRS and CDR2 as YFSETQ. CDR3: CASSSGGGFSYNEQFF. CDR3 nucleotide sequence: TGCGCCAGCAGCTCAGGAGGGGGGTTCAGCTACAATGAGCAGTTCTTC.

This sequence joins TRBV6-2 or TRBV6-3 and TRBJ2-1; D gene uncertain. Per germline, CDR1 MNHEY and CDR2 SVGEGT. The CDR3 length is 13 residues. Trimming left V 2 bases short and J 4 bases short, with 6 bases between. The CDR3 reads CASSYGQYNEQFF. The CDR3 region has the DNA TGTGCCAGCAGTTACGGGCAGTACAATGAGCAGTTCTTC.

The chain recombines TRBV3-1 (or the pseudogene TRBV3-2) with TRBJ1-2; D remains ambiguous. The germline V gene encodes CDR1 LGHDT and CDR2 YNNKEL (reference sequence). Trimming left V 0 bases short and J 1 base short, with 6 bases between. This CDR3 contains 14 residues. The CDR3 coding sequence is TGTGCCAGCAGCCAAGATCAGGTTAACTATGGCTACACCTTC. Translating it yields CASSQDQVNYGYTF.

The chain recombines TRBV30 with TRBJ2-3; D gene unclear. Germline-derived CDR1 and CDR2 are GTSNPN and SVGIG (reference sequence). The CDR3 loop spans 14 amino acids. V dropped 3 bases and J dropped 7 bases, with 17 bases sitting between them. Here the CDR3 reads CAWSRKGMVNTQYF. In DNA, the CDR3 is TGTGCCTGGAGCCGAAAGGGTATGGTGAATACGCAGTATTTT.

The sample holds one count of this clone. The chain uses TRBV6-5 and TRBJ1-2, with 8 bases lining up with TRBD1. The CDR3 spans 13 residues. V lost 4 bases to trimming and J lost 3 bases; unmatched junction nucleotides: 1. The germline gives CDR1 MNHEY, CDR2 SVGAGI. The CDR3 DNA sequence: TGTGCCAGCAGTTTGGGACAGGACTATGGCTACACCTTC. It codes for CASSLGQDYGYTF.

This sequence joins TRBV12-3 or TRBV12-4 and TRBJ1-1; D is unclear. The CDR3 extends over 13 amino acids. The V and J ends lost 2 bases and 3 bases respectively, with 7 bases between them. The CDR3 here is CASSLFSDTEAFF. The DNA for the CDR3 is TGTGCCAGCAGTTTATTCTCAGACACTGAAGCTTTCTTT.

Details on this clone: Additional DNA sequences in this sample encode the identical CDR3. This chain uses TRBV12-3 or TRBV12-4 with TRBJ2-1; a possible D gene is TRBD2 (6 bases). The CDR3 is made up of 10 amino acids. Trimming stripped 6 bases from V and 10 bases from J, with 7 bases between. The CDR3 nucleotides read TGTGCCAGCAGAAGCGGGGAGCAGTTCTTC. This codes for CASRSGEQFF.

This sequence joins TRBV7-2 and TRBJ2-3, with 11 nucleotides matching TRBD2. This CDR3 is built from 18 residues. Germline values: CDR1 SGHTA, CDR2 FQGNSA. V lost 1 base and J lost 3; bases outside the gene matches: 9. The CDR3 DNA is TGTGCCAGCAGCTTAGAGGGACTAGCGGATGGGGAGACAGATACGCAGTATTTT. It yields the protein CASSLEGLADGETDTQYF.

The chain has TRBV27 and TRBJ1-4; 8 bases line up with TRBD1. Trimming cost V 4 bases and J 4 bases; bases outside gene matches: 8. Germline V gene lookup returns CDR1 MNHEY and CDR2 SMNVEV (reference sequence). This CDR3 spans 16 amino acids. In DNA, the CDR3 is TGTGCCAGCAGTTCCCTAGGGACAGGTTTTAATGAAAAACTGTTTTTT. This codes for CASSSLGTGFNEKLFF.

The chain links TRBV11-3 to TRBJ2-7; TRBD1 matches at 7 bases. With 5 bases clipped from V and 9 bases from J, the junction kept 7 bases outside the gene matches. This CDR3 is built from 12 residues. Germline CDR1 is SGHNT and CDR2 is YENEEA. This CDR3 reads CASSPNGQVQYF. CDR3 nucleotide sequence: TGTGCCAGCAGCCCCAACGGACAGGTGCAGTACTTC.

This clone appeared a few times. The chain is built from TRBV30 and TRBJ1-2; TRBD1 aligns across 7 bases. Losses at the gene ends were 2 bases for V and 3 bases for J; bases not matched to a gene: 3. Germline V CDR1 and CDR2: GTSNPN, SVGIG (reference sequence). The CDR3 covers 13 residues. The chain's CDR3 is CAWSLGTDYGYTF. DNA of the CDR3: TGTGCCTGGAGTCTTGGGACAGACTATGGCTACACCTTC.

The V call is TRBV2, the J call TRBJ1-3; no clear D. V was pared by 6 bases and J by 3 bases, with 12 bases between. Germline CDR1 is SNHLY and CDR2 is FYNNEI. There are 14 residues in the CDR3. CDR3: CASSPAGRGNTIYF. CDR3 nucleotides: TGTGCCAGCAGCCCCGCGGGCCGTGGAAACACCATATATTTT.

The rearrangement uses TRBV13 and TRBJ2-1, with TRBD1 identical over 12 bases. V lost 5 bases and J lost 6; bases outside the gene matches: 8. Germline CDR1 reads PRHDT; CDR2 reads FYEKMQ (reference sequence). This CDR3 has 16 residues. CDR3 protein: CASSPMGQGASNEQFF. The CDR3 DNA is TGTGCCAGCAGCCCTATGGGACAGGGGGCGAGCAATGAGCAGTTCTTC.

V and J are TRBV11-2 and TRBJ2-7, with D perhaps assigned TRBD1 or TRBD2 (5 bases each). The germline V gene has CDR1 SGHAT and CDR2 FQNNGV. The CDR3 covers 14 residues. Trimming removed 5 bases from V and 5 bases from J, with 16 bases in between. CDR3 bases: TGTGCCAGCAGCCGGGCTCGGGGCCGGCACGAGCAGTACTTC. It translates to CASSRARGRHEQYF.

The rearrangement uses TRBV30 and TRBJ1-5, with a tentative D call TRBD1 (5 bases). The CDR3 has 13 residues. The ends were cut back, 7 bases at V and 4 bases at J, with 14 bases in the middle. The V gene's germline CDR1 is GTSNPN and CDR2 SVGIG (reference sequence). CDR3 sequence: CALALEGNQPQHF. The CDR3 region has the DNA TGTGCCTTGGCTCTGGAGGGGAATCAGCCCCAGCATTTT.

This chain uses TRBV5-4 with TRBJ1-2; 10 nucleotides agree with TRBD1. This CDR3 has 15 amino acids. The trim removed 4 bases at V and 3 bases at J, leaving 6 bases unmatched. Germline CDR1 is SGHNT and CDR2 is YYREEE (reference sequence). The CDR3 loop reads CASSPDRGSYYGYTF. Here the CDR3 DNA reads TGTGCCAGCAGCCCGGACAGGGGGTCGTACTATGGCTACACCTTC.

Worth noting for this clone: Different DNA sequences within this sample yield the same CDR3. V and J are TRBV6-5 and TRBJ1-1, with D perhaps TRBD1 (5 bases). CDR1 is MNHEY, CDR2 SVGAGI, per germline. This CDR3 is built from 14 residues. V was clipped by 2 bases and J by 4 bases, with 11 bases between them. CDR3 nucleotide sequence: TGTGCCAGCAGTTACGGGACTACGGGCACTGAAGCTTTCTTT. As protein: CASSYGTTGTEAFF.

The chain carries TRBV28 and TRBJ1-2; D call uncertain. There are 11 residues in the CDR3. CDR1 MDHEN and CDR2 SYDVKM come from the germline V gene. CDR3 protein: CASQEPNGYTF. In DNA form, the CDR3 reads TGTGCATCCCAGGAGCCGAATGGCTACACCTTC.

V gene TRBV3-1 (or the pseudogene TRBV3-2) combines with J gene TRBJ2-7; D call uncertain. From germline, CDR1 is LGHDT and CDR2 YNNKEL (reference sequence). The CDR3 sequence is 13 residues long. Trimming took off 2 bases at V and 0 bases at J, with 5 bases between the two ends. In nucleotides, the CDR3 is TGTGCCAGCAGCCAACCCAGCTCCTACGAGCAGTACGTC. This codes for CASSQPSSYEQYV.

The gene calls are TRBV11-3 and TRBJ2-2, with 7 bases identical to TRBD1. The germline gives CDR1 SGHNT, CDR2 YENEEA. The V gene end was trimmed by 4 bases and the J gene end by 0 bases; junction bases not matched to a gene: 2. CDR3 length: 15 residues. The CDR3 bases are TGTGCCAGCAGCTCCAGGGGGTCGAACACCGGGGAGCTGTTTTTT. This translates into CASSSRGSNTGELFF.

This chain joins TRBV9 and TRBJ1-5, with no clear D. The germline CDR1 and CDR2 sequences are SGDLS and YYNGEE. This CDR3 is built from 15 residues. The V gene lost 3 bases and the J gene lost 3 bases, with 13 bases spanning the gap. The CDR3 spells CASSAGLNFNQPQHF. The CDR3 DNA is TGTGCCAGCAGCGCCGGACTGAACTTCAATCAGCCCCAGCATTTT.

The chain has TRBV5-4 and TRBJ1-5, with D hard to call. V was shortened by 2 bases and J by 7 bases, with 10 bases between the two germline ends. The CDR3 spans 13 residues. Germline-derived CDR1 and CDR2 are SGHNT and YYREEE (reference sequence). Written as DNA, the CDR3 is TGTGCCAGCAGCTTTGGGTACGGCCAGCCCCAGCATTTT. Its translation: CASSFGYGQPQHF.